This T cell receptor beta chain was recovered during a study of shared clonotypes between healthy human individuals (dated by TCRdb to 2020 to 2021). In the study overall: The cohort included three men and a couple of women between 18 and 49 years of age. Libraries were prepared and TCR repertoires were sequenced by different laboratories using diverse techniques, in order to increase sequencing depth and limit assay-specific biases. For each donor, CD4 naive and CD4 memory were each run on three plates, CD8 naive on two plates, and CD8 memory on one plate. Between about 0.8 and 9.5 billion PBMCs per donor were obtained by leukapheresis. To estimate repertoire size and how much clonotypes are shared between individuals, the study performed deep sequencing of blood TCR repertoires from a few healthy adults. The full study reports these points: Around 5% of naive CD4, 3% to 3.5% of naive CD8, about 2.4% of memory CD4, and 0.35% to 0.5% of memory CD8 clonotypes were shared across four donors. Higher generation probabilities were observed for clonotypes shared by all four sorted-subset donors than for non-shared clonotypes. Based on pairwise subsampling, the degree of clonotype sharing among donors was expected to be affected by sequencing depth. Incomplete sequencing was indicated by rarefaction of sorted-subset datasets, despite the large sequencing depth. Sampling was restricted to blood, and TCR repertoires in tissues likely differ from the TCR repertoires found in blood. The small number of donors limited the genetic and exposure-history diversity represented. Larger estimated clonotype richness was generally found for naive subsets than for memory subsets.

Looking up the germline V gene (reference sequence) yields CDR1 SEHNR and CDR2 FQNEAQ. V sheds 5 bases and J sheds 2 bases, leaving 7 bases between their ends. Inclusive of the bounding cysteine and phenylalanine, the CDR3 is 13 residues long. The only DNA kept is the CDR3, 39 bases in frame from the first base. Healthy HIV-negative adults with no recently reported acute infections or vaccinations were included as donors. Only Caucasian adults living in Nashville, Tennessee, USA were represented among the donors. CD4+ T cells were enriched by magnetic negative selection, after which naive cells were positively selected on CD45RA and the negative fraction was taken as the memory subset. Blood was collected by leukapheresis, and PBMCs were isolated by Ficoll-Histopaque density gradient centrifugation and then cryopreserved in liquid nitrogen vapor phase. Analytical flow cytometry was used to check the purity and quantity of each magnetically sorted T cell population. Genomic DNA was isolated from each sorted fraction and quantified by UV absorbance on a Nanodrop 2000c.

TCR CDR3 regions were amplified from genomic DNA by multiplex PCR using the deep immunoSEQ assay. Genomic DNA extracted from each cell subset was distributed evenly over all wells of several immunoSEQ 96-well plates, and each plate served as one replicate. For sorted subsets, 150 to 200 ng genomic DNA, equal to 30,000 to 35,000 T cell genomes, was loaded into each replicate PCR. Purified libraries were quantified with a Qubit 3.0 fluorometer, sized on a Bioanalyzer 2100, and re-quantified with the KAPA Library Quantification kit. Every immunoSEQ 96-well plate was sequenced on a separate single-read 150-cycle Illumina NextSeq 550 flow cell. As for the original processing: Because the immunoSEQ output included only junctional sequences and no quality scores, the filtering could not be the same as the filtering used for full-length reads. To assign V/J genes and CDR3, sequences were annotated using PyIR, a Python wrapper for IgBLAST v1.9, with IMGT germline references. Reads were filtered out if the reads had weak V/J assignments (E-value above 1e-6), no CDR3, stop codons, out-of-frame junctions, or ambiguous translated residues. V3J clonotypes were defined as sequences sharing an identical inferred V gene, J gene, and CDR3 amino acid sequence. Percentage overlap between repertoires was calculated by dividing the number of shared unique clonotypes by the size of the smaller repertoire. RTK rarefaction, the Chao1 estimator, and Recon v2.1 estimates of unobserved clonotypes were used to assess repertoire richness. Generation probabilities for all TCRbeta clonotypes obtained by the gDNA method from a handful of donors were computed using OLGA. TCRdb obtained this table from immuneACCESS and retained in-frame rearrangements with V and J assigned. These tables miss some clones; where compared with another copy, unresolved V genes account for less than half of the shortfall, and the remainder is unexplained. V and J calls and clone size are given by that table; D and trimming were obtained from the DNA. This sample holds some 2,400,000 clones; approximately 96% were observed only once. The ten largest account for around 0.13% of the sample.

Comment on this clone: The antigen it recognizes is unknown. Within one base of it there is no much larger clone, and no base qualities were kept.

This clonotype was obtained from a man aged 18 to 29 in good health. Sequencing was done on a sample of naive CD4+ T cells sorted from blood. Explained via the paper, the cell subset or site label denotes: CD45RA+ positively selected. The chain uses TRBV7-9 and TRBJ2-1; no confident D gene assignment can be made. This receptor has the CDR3 CASSAGTYNEQFF. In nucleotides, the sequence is TGTGCCAGCAGCGCTGGGACCTACAATGAGCAGTTCTTC.